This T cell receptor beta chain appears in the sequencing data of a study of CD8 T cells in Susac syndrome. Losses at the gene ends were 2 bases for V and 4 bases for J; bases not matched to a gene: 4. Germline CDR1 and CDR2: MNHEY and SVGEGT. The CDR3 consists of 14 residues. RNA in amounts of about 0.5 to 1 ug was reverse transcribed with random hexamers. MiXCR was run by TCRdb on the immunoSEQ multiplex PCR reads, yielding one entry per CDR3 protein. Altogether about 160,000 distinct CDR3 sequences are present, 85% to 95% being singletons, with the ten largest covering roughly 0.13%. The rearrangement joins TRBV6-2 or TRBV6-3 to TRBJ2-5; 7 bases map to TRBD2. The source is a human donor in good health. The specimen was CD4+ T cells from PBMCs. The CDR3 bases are TGTGCCAGCAGTTACGTCCAGCGGGGAGAGACCCAGTACTTC. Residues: CASSYVQRGETQYF.